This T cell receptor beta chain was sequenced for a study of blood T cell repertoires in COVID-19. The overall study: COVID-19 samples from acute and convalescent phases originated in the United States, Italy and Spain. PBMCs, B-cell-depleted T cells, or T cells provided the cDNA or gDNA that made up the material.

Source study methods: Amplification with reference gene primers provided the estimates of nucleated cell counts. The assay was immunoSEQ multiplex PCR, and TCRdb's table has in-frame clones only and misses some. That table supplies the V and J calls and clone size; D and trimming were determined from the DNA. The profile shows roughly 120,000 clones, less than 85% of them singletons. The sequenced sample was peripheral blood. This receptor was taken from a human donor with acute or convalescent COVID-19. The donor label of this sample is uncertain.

Here the CDR3 reads CASRRDRGGYDSPLHF. Here the CDR3 DNA reads TGTGCCAGTAGGAGAGACAGGGGCGGATATGATTCACCCCTCCACTTT. The chain couples TRBV19 to TRBJ1-6; 8 nucleotides align to TRBD1. V was clipped by 6 bases and J by 8 bases; unmatched bases: 12. Germline loops: CDR1 LNHDA, CDR2 SQIVND (reference sequence). The length of the CDR3 is 16 residues. Drawing the rest from reference TRBV19 and TRBJ1-6, the complete variable domain is DGGITQSPKYLFRKEGQNVTLSCEQNLNHDAMYWYRQDPGQGLRLIYYSQIVNDFQKGDIAEGYSVSREKKESFPLTVTSAQKNPTAFYLCASRRDRGGYDSPLHFGNGTRLTVT.